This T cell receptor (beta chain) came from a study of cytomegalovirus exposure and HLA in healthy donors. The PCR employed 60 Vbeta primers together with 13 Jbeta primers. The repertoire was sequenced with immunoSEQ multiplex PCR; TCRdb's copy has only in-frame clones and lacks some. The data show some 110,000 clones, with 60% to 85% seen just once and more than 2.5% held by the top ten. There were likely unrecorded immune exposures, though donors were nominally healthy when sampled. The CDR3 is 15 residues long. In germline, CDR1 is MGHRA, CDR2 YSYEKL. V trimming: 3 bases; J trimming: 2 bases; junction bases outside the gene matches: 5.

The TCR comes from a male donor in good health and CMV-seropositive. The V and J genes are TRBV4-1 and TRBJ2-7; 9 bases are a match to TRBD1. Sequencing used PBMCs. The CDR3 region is CASSQRQGGPYEQYF. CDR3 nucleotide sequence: TGCGCCAGCAGCCAGAGACAGGGGGGACCCTACGAGCAGTACTTC.